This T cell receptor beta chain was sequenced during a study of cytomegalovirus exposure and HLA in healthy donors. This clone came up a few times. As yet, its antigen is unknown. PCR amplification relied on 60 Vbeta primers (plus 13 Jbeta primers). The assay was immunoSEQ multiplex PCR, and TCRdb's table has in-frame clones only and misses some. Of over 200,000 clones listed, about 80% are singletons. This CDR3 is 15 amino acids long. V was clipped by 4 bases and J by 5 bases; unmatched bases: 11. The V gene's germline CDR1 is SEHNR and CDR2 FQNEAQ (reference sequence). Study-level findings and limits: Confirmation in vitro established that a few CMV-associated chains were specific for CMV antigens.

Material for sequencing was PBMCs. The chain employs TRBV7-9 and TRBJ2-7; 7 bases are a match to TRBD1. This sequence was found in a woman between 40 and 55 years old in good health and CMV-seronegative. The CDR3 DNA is TGTGCCAGCAGCTCAGCCGGTACAGGGGTTAACGAGCAGTACTTC. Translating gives CASSSAGTGVNEQYF.